Below are 20 T cell receptor beta chains sequenced from a single sample in a study of shared clonotypes between healthy human individuals. Measured with immunoSEQ multiplex PCR; TCRdb has only the in-frame clones, and not every one. The sample includes about 990,000 clones, roughly 74% of them seen just once. Sequencing was carried out using memory CD4+ T cells from PBMCs. Subset here: CD45RA-negative fraction. Receptors originate from a young man in good health. Some clones in this sample may be carry-over from other donors' samples.

The rearrangement links TRBV20-1 to TRBJ1-1, with D possibly being TRBD1 (6 bases). Germline CDR1 is DFQATT and CDR2 is SNEGSKA (reference sequence). The CDR3 covers 11 residues. V lost 5 bases to trimming and J lost 8 bases, with 12 bases between them. In DNA, the CDR3 is TGCAGTGCTCCCGTGGGGGGCGAAGCTTTCTTT. Residues: CSAPVGGEAFF.

For the CDR3, the DNA is TGTGCCAGCAGTGAGGGGGGTAGCGGGGTACAAGAGACCCAGTACTTC. Translated, it gives CASSEGGSGVQETQYF. The chain carries TRBV6-1 and TRBJ2-5; 8 nucleotides match TRBD2. From germline, CDR1 is MNHNS and CDR2 SASEGT. The V segment lost 3 bases and the J segment 2 bases; nucleotides outside the gene matches: 8. The CDR3 spans 16 residues.

CDR3 nucleotide sequence: TGTGCCACCAGCAGCGGGACATATGGCTACACCTTC. Translation: CATSSGTYGYTF. The chain couples TRBV15 to TRBJ1-2; maybe TRBD1 (6 bases). Germline V CDR1 and CDR2: LNHNV, YYDKDF (reference sequence). V was shortened by 3 bases and J by 5 bases, with 7 bases between the two germline ends. The length of the CDR3 is 12 residues.

V usage is TRBV5-1 and J usage is TRBJ2-3, with D hard to call. Germline V lookup: CDR1 SGHRS, CDR2 YFSETQ. V lost 4 bases to trimming and J lost 0 bases, with 3 bases between them. The CDR3 covers 12 residues. The CDR3 DNA follows: TGCGCCAGCAGCGAGAGCACAGATACGCAGTATTTT. It encodes CASSESTDTQYF.

A word on this clone: A read error may be the cause here, since a much bigger clone is one base away. The V gene is TRBV6-5, the J gene TRBJ1-5; no reliable D call. Germline-derived CDR1 and CDR2 are MNHEY and SVGAGI. The CDR3 is 12 residues long. V gave up 8 bases and J gave up 2 bases, with 7 bases separating them. CDR3 sequence: CASWTGNQPQHF. The CDR3 bases are TGTGCCAGCTGGACCGGCAATCAGCCCCAGCATTTT.

The rearrangement links TRBV6-4 to TRBJ2-1; the D gene is possibly TRBD2 (5 bases). With 5 bases removed from V and 8 bases from J, the gap between germline ends came to 13 bases. CDR1 MRHNA and CDR2 SNTAGT come from the germline V gene. This CDR3 comprises 13 residues. As DNA, the CDR3 is TGTGCCAGCAGTCTCAGTGGGAGCCATGAGCAGTTCTTC. It translates to CASSLSGSHEQFF.

This chain uses TRBV30 with TRBJ2-5, with 7 bases fitting TRBD1. The CDR3 length is 12 residues. The germline V gene has CDR1 GTSNPN and CDR2 SVGIG (reference sequence). The CDR3 sequence: CALGRGLETQYF. Here the CDR3 DNA reads TGTGCTTTGGGTAGGGGGCTGGAGACCCAGTACTTC.

The rearrangement joins TRBV5-4 to TRBJ2-3; 13 positions agree with TRBD2. The junction had 3 bases not matched to a gene; V was cut back by 0 bases and J by 5 bases. Germline V gene sequence: CDR1 SGHNT, CDR2 YYREEE (reference sequence). The CDR3 contains 16 residues. CDR3 residues: CASSLGGLAGLDTQYF. The CDR3 DNA reads as TGTGCCAGCAGCTTGGGGGGACTAGCGGGGTTAGATACGCAGTATTTT.

V usage is TRBV30 and J usage is TRBJ2-3; TRBD1 agrees at 8 bases. The V and J ends lost 4 bases and 3 bases, in that order; junction bases with no gene match: 6. Germline lookup yields CDR1 GTSNPN and CDR2 SVGIG (reference sequence). This CDR3 comprises 14 residues. CDR3 loop: CAWTGTGHTDTQYF. CDR3 DNA sequence: TGTGCCTGGACCGGGACAGGCCATACAGATACGCAGTATTTT.

This clone was counted once. This sequence joins TRBV11-2 and TRBJ2-2, with 14 positions matching TRBD2. The germline gives CDR1 SGHAT, CDR2 FQNNGV. This CDR3 comprises 16 residues. V trimming: 5 bases; J trimming: 6 bases; junction bases outside the gene matches: 5. CDR3 in DNA: TGTGCCAGCAGCCCCCGACTAGCGGGAGGGCCCGGGGAGCTGTTTTTT. Residues: CASSPRLAGGPGELFF. Full variable domain (remainder filled in from reference TRBV11-2 and TRBJ2-2): EAGVAQSPRYKIIEKRQSVAFWCNPISGHATLYWYQQILGQGPKLLIQFQNNGVVDDSQLPKDRFSAERLKGVDSTLKIQPAKLEDSAVYLCASSPRLAGGPGELFFGEGSRLTVL.

This chain joins TRBV20-1 and TRBJ1-1; D possibly corresponds to TRBD1 (5 bases). The V gene's germline CDR1 is DFQATT and CDR2 SNEGSKA (reference sequence). The CDR3 is 10 amino acids. V was clipped by 3 bases and J by 11 bases, with 10 bases between them. This CDR3 reads CSARTGGAFF. The DNA for the CDR3 is TGCAGTGCTAGGACGGGGGGTGCTTTCTTT.

This chain connects TRBV29-1 to TRBJ2-5, with a possible D match to TRBD1 (7 bases). The CDR3 is made up of 12 amino acids. The V and J ends lost 7 bases and 3 bases respectively, with 12 bases between them. Germline CDR1 is SQVTM and CDR2 is ANQGSEA. The CDR3 sequence: CSAQGGEETQYF. CDR3 DNA: TGCAGCGCCCAGGGGGGCGAAGAGACCCAGTACTTC.

The V and J genes are TRBV7-9 and TRBJ2-3, with D possibly matching TRBD2 (6 bases). Germline V gene sequence: CDR1 SEHNR, CDR2 FQNEAQ (reference sequence). The CDR3 loop spans 15 amino acids. The V and J ends lost 2 bases and 2 bases respectively, with 11 bases between them. The CDR3 nucleotides read TGTGCCAGCAGCTTACCGGGAGTGGCCACAGATACGCAGTATTTT. This codes for CASSLPGVATDTQYF.

DNA of the CDR3: TGTGCCAGCAGTCTTACCCGGGGGGATCAGCCCCAGCATTTT. Amino acid sequence: CASSLTRGDQPQHF. The chain couples TRBV2 to TRBJ1-5; TRBD1 might be the D (5 bases). Germline CDR1 SNHLY, CDR2 FYNNEI. Trimming stripped 5 bases from V and 5 bases from J, with 13 bases between. This CDR3 has 14 residues.

The chain has TRBV5-1 and TRBJ1-5, with TRBD1 as a possible D gene (5 bases). This CDR3 spans 14 amino acids. Germline assignment: CDR1 SGHRS and CDR2 YFSETQ. The germline V and J ends were trimmed by 2 bases and 4 bases, with 10 bases remaining between them. The CDR3 sequence is CASSLGTLNQPQHF. CDR3 sequence (DNA): TGCGCCAGCAGCTTAGGGACCCTGAATCAGCCCCAGCATTTT.

J is TRBJ2-7 and V is TRBV11-2; tentative D call: TRBD2 (6 bases). Trimming cost V 2 bases and J 3 bases, with 11 bases left between them. The CDR3 runs to 14 residues. Germline CDR1 reads SGHAT; CDR2 reads FQNNGV. The CDR3 protein is CASSLTASVYEQYF. The CDR3 nucleotides are TGTGCCAGCAGCTTAACCGCTAGCGTCTACGAGCAGTACTTC.

CDR3 in amino acids: CASSYSWGDTQYF. In DNA form, the CDR3 reads TGTGCCAGCAGTTACTCTTGGGGGGATACGCAGTATTTT. The chain combines TRBV6-5 with TRBJ2-3, with D perhaps given as TRBD1 or TRBD2 (5 bases each). This CDR3 is 13 amino acids long. The germline V gene encodes CDR1 MNHEY and CDR2 SVGAGI. Trimming shortened V by 0 bases and J by 6 bases, and 7 bases separated the two germline ends.

V gene TRBV6-1 combines with J gene TRBJ1-2; D is possibly TRBD1 (5 bases). Germline CDR1 and CDR2: MNHNS and SASEGT. The V gene lost 0 bases and the J gene lost 4 bases, with 9 bases spanning the gap. The CDR3 loop spans 14 amino acids. CDR3 protein: CASSEAQGFYGYTF. CDR3 in DNA: TGTGCCAGCAGTGAAGCCCAGGGCTTCTATGGCTACACCTTC.

J is TRBJ1-5 and V is TRBV28; TRBD1 matches 9 bases. Germline CDR1 reads MDHEN; CDR2 reads SYDVKM. The CDR3 covers 16 residues. With V trimmed by 6 bases and J by 6 bases, 12 bases remained unmatched. The CDR3 here is CASRGLQTGGSQPQHF. The CDR3 DNA reads as TGTGCCAGCAGGGGACTCCAGACAGGGGGAAGTCAGCCCCAGCATTTT.

The genes are TRBV28 and TRBJ2-1; TRBD2 matches at 7 bases. The CDR3 runs 14 residues. With 6 bases clipped from V and 9 bases from J, the junction kept 11 bases outside the gene matches. Germline lookup yields CDR1 MDHEN and CDR2 SYDVKM. CDR3: CASSPVGRAGEQFF. DNA of the CDR3: TGTGCCAGCAGCCCCGTTGGGAGGGCTGGTGAGCAGTTCTTC. Full variable domain (rest looked up from reference TRBV28 and TRBJ2-1): DVKVTQSSRYLVKRTGEKVFLECVQDMDHENMFWYRQDPGLGLRLIYFSYDVKMKEKGDIPEGYSVSREKKERFSLILESASTNQTSMYLCASSPVGRAGEQFFGPGTRLTVL.